These T cell receptor beta chains were read from a single sample in a study of patients and donors after allogeneic stem cell transplantation. TCRdb analysed the RT-PCR reads with MiXCR anew, one entry per CDR3 protein. The repertoire holds 30,000 to 40,000 distinct CDR3 sequences, with around 33% as singletons. The sequencing input was blood, either unsorted or a sorted T cell fraction (not recorded which). The receptors here all came from a human donor who was either an allogeneic HSCT recipient or a stem cell or donor lymphocyte infusion donor (not recorded which). It is not recorded whose cells these are; they may come from a transplant donor. CDR3s include the opening cysteine and the closing phenylalanine or tryptophan. Each record gives: clone size, V gene, D gene, CDR3 length, J gene, CDR3 DNA, CDR3 protein. A D gene is named only where the DNA matches it firmly. Rows give clone size only sometimes, using once, few, many, or a class for an expanded clone.

size: NA; V: TRBV6-2/TRBV6-3; D: NA; length: 13; J: TRBJ1-1; DNA: TGTACCAGCAGTTACGCGAGGGAACAGAAAGCTTTCTTT; CDR3: CTSSYAREQKAFF
size: NA; V: TRBV18; D: NA; length: 12; J: TRBJ2-7; DNA: TGTGCCAGCTCGTCGGAAATAGGGGAGCAGTACTTC; CDR3: CASSSEIGEQYF
size: few; V: TRBV19; D: NA; length: 11; J: TRBJ2-3; DNA: TGTGCCAGTACCAGTACAGATACGCAGTATTTT; CDR3: CASTSTDTQYF
size: NA; V: TRBV4-2; D: TRBD2; length: 16; J: TRBJ2-1; DNA: TGTGCCAGCAGCCAAGATGCTAGCGGGTTTTACAATGAGCAGTTCTTC; CDR3: CASSQDASGFYNEQFF
size: NA; V: TRBV27; D: TRBD1; length: 15; J: TRBJ1-1; DNA: TGTGCCAGCAAACCCGCCCGGGACAGGGTGACTGAAGCTTTCTTT; CDR3: CASKPARDRVTEAFF
size: few; V: TRBV11-2; D: NA; length: 15; J: TRBJ2-1; DNA: TGTGCCAGCACCGCCCGGGTTAATAGCGTCAATGAGCAGTTCTTC; CDR3: CASTARVNSVNEQFF
size: few; V: TRBV9; D: TRBD2; length: 16; J: TRBJ2-5; DNA: TGTGCCAGCAGCGTAGCGGGACTAGCGGGATTGGAGACCCAGTACTTC; CDR3: CASSVAGLAGLETQYF
size: few; V: TRBV7-2; D: NA; length: 14; J: TRBJ1-1; DNA: TGTGCCAGCAGCCCAAGGACGGCGAACACTGAAGCTTTCTTT; CDR3: CASSPRTANTEAFF
size: NA; V: TRBV28; D: NA; length: 11; J: TRBJ1-2; DNA: TGTGCCAGCAGTTTCGGAACCGGCTACACCTTC; CDR3: CASSFGTGYTF
size: once; V: TRBV24-1; D: NA; length: 15; J: TRBJ1-2; DNA: TGTGCCACCAGTTACCCCGGACGGGAAGTTTATGGCTACACCTTC; CDR3: CATSYPGREVYGYTF
size: few; V: TRBV7-9; D: TRBD1; length: 14; J: TRBJ1-2; DNA: TGTGCCAGCAGCCCTAAGGGGACAGGGGTCCCCTACACCTTC; CDR3: CASSPKGTGVPYTF
size: few; V: TRBV12-3/TRBV12-4; D: NA; length: 14; J: TRBJ1-1; DNA: TGTGCCAGCAATAAAGTGTGGCCGCCGCGTGAAGCTTTCTTT; CDR3: CASNKVWPPREAFF
size: few; V: TRBV7-9; D: NA; length: 13; J: TRBJ1-5; DNA: TGTGCCAGCAGCTTAGCAGGGTCCCGGCCCCAGCATTTT; CDR3: CASSLAGSRPQHF
size: few; V: TRBV12-3/TRBV12-4; D: TRBD1; length: 15; J: TRBJ1-2; DNA: TGTGCCAGCAGTGGACCCCCAACAGGGGACTATGGCTACACCTTC; CDR3: CASSGPPTGDYGYTF
size: few; V: TRBV20-1; D: NA; length: 13; J: TRBJ1-1; DNA: TGCAGTGCTACCGCCCGACAGTACACTGAAGCTTTCTTT; CDR3: CSATARQYTEAFF
size: few; V: TRBV12-3/TRBV12-4; D: NA; length: 14; J: TRBJ2-5; DNA: TGTGCCAGCAGTTTAGCGCTAGAGCAAGAGACCCAGTACTTC; CDR3: CASSLALEQETQYF
size: few; V: TRBV6-6; D: NA; length: 16; J: TRBJ1-2; DNA: TGTGCCAGCACCTCCAATGGGGGTTGGAGGGACTATGGCTACACCTTC; CDR3: CASTSNGGWRDYGYTF
size: NA; V: TRBV6-2/TRBV6-3; D: TRBD1; length: 17; J: TRBJ2-1; DNA: TGTGCCAGCAGTTTCATCCGGGACAGGGGGCCTTACAATGAGCAGTTCTTC; CDR3: CASSFIRDRGPYNEQFF
size: NA; V: TRBV20-1; D: TRBD1; length: 15; J: TRBJ1-5; DNA: TGCAGTGCCCGGACAGGCATTTTGGGCAATCAGCCCCAGCATTTT; CDR3: CSARTGILGNQPQHF
size: many; V: TRBV29-1; D: TRBD1; length: 13; J: TRBJ1-2; DNA: TGCAGCGTTGGGAAGGGACAGAACTATGGCTACACCTTC; CDR3: CSVGKGQNYGYTF
size: NA; V: TRBV9; D: TRBD2; length: 15; J: TRBJ2-1; DNA: TGTGCCAGCAGCCCCCTTTCGGGGGGAGGTAATGAGCAGTTCTTC; CDR3: CASSPLSGGGNEQFF
size: many; V: TRBV7-9; D: NA; length: 17; J: TRBJ2-5; DNA: TGTGCCAGCAGCTTAGCGATCCGGGATCTGGAACAAGAGACCCAGTACTTC; CDR3: CASSLAIRDLEQETQYF
size: NA; V: TRBV29-1; D: NA; length: 12; J: TRBJ2-3; DNA: TGCAGCGTTGAACCTAGCACAGATACGCAGTATTTT; CDR3: CSVEPSTDTQYF
size: few; V: TRBV20-1; D: TRBD2; length: 15; J: TRBJ2-7; DNA: TGCAGTGCTAGATCGGGCGGGAGTTCTTCGGCCGAGCAGTACTTC; CDR3: CSARSGGSSSAEQYF
size: NA; V: TRBV21-1; D: NA; length: 14; J: TRBJ2-3; DNA: TGTGCCAGCAGCATGGCCCAGGGAGCGGATCCGCAGTATTTT; CDR3: CASSMAQGADPQYF
size: NA; V: TRBV10-3; D: NA; length: 14; J: TRBJ2-2; DNA: TGTGCCATCAGTGCACTAGCCAACACCGGGGAGCTGTTTTTT; CDR3: CAISALANTGELFF
size: NA; V: TRBV4-1; D: TRBD2; length: 15; J: TRBJ2-7; DNA: TGCGCCAGCAGCCATCGGCTAGCGGGACCCTACGAGCAGTACTTC; CDR3: CASSHRLAGPYEQYF
size: once; V: TRBV5-1; D: TRBD2; length: 18; J: TRBJ2-1; DNA: TGCGCCAGCAGCTTACCTACAACTAGCGGGAGGGCCTACAATGAGCAGTTCTTC; CDR3: CASSLPTTSGRAYNEQFF
size: few; V: TRBV6-6; D: NA; length: 13; J: TRBJ1-2; DNA: TGTGCCATTCCAATAACGGGCAACTATGGCTACACCTTC; CDR3: CAIPITGNYGYTF
size: NA; V: TRBV29-1; D: NA; length: 15; J: TRBJ2-5; DNA: TGCAGCGTTGAAGGTTCAAATTCTTACCAAGAGACCCAGTACTTC; CDR3: CSVEGSNSYQETQYF
size: NA; V: TRBV9; D: TRBD2; length: 17; J: TRBJ2-3; DNA: TGTGCCAGCAGCGTAGCTTGGACTAGCGCGCGGAAAGATACGCAGTATTTT; CDR3: CASSVAWTSARKDTQYF
size: NA; V: TRBV12-3/TRBV12-4; D: NA; length: 15; J: TRBJ2-5; DNA: TGTGCCAGCAGTTTTGGGCTTGGGGTCCCAGAGACCCAGTACTTC; CDR3: CASSFGLGVPETQYF
size: few; V: TRBV5-1; D: NA; length: 13; J: TRBJ1-1; DNA: TGCGCCAGCAGCAAACAGCAGAACACTGAAGCTTTCTTT; CDR3: CASSKQQNTEAFF
size: NA; V: TRBV18; D: NA; length: 14; J: TRBJ2-3; DNA: TGTGCCAGCTCACCTACAGGGTACACAGATACGCAGTATTTT; CDR3: CASSPTGYTDTQYF
size: few; V: TRBV12-3/TRBV12-4; D: NA; length: 14; J: TRBJ2-7; DNA: TGTGCCAGCAGTTTCGACGGACGGAACTACGAGCAGTACTTC; CDR3: CASSFDGRNYEQYF
size: NA; V: TRBV6-5; D: NA; length: 15; J: TRBJ1-2; DNA: TGTGCCAGCAGTTACCTTTACTCAGGGAGCTATGGCTACACCTTC; CDR3: CASSYLYSGSYGYTF
size: NA; V: TRBV12-3/TRBV12-4; D: NA; length: 15; J: TRBJ1-2; DNA: TGTGCCAGCAGTTCCGGCGACAGGTCTAACTATGGCTACACCTTC; CDR3: CASSSGDRSNYGYTF